Following are 3 T cell receptor beta chains from one sample sequenced in a study of cytomegalovirus exposure and HLA in healthy donors (dated by TCRdb to about 2017). Libraries were made using the immunoSEQ multiplex PCR assay. TCRdb provides this immuneACCESS table in a form limited to in-frame rearrangements. Some clones are lacking; in checked studies, under half of them reflect an unresolved V gene, and why the rest are absent is not known. This sample has around 52,000 clones in its table, and 90% to 95% of those were observed once. Clones ranked in the top ten supply approximately 5.5% of the sample. Sequences were obtained from PBMCs. The receptors were sampled from a woman younger than 35 in good health and CMV-seronegative.

The chain combines TRBV13 with TRBJ2-1; D may be TRBD2 (6 bases). The CDR3 has 14 residues. Trimming stripped 5 bases from V and 9 bases from J, with 17 bases between. Germline loops: CDR1 PRHDT, CDR2 FYEKMQ (reference sequence). The CDR3 loop is CASSPLGWEVEQFF. The DNA for the CDR3 is TGTGCCAGCAGCCCGTTGGGGTGGGAGGTTGAGCAGTTCTTC.

V is TRBV6-5 and J is TRBJ1-1; D gene unclear. V gave up 2 bases and J gave up 3 bases, with 13 bases separating them. Per germline, CDR1 MNHEY and CDR2 SVGAGI. The CDR3 is made up of 15 amino acids. This CDR3 is CASSYRDGSYTEAFF. The CDR3 DNA is TGTGCCAGCAGTTACCGCGACGGGTCGTACACTGAAGCTTTCTTT.

V usage is TRBV10-3 and J usage is TRBJ2-2; 8 bases agree with TRBD1. CDR1 ENHRY and CDR2 SYGVKD come from the germline V gene. CDR3 size: 15 residues. Trimming removed 7 bases from V and 6 bases from J; junction bases left unmatched: 10. The CDR3: CAITTGTGDSGELFF. CDR3 bases: TGTGCCATCACCACCGGGACAGGAGACTCCGGGGAGCTGTTTTTT.